Listed below are T cell receptor beta chains from one sample, sequenced in a study of T cell responses to AZD1222 COVID-19 vaccine. The assay was immunoSEQ multiplex PCR, and TCRdb's table has in-frame clones only and misses some. Counted here are fewer than 75,000 clones, about nine tenths occurring once; the ten biggest clones make up roughly 6.3%. The input for sequencing was peripheral blood, taken 28 days after the second dose of the MenACWY control vaccine. The receptors were sampled from an adult who received the MenACWY meningococcal vaccine as a control. CDR3s include the opening cysteine and the closing phenylalanine or tryptophan. The order of the fields is D gene, J gene, V gene, clone size, CDR3 length, CDR3 DNA, CDR3 protein. A D gene is named only where the DNA matches it firmly. The listing skips clone size in some rows; elsewhere it reads once, few, many or a size class.

TRBD1 TRBJ1-3 TRBV12-3/TRBV12-4 NA 13 TGTGCGGACAGGGACCTACTGGGAAACACCATATATTTT CADRDLLGNTIYF
NA TRBJ2-7 TRBV24-1 NA 13 TGTGCCACCAGTGGGTCAGGGACCTACGAGCAGTACTTC CATSGSGTYEQYF
NA TRBJ1-4 TRBV4-1 NA 15 TGCGCCAGCAGCCAAGAAACAGGACTTAATGAAAAACTGTTTTTT CASSQETGLNEKLFF
TRBD1 TRBJ1-2 TRBV27 NA 14 TGTGCCAGCAGTAGACAGGGCAGTAAAGATGGCTACACCTTC CASSRQGSKDGYTF
NA TRBJ2-1 TRBV5-4 NA 15 TGTGCCAGCAGCTTGGGGCAGGGTGTGGACAATGAGCAGTTCTTC CASSLGQGVDNEQFF
NA TRBJ1-5 TRBV3-1/TRBV3-2 NA 12 TGTGCCAGCAGCCAAGGGGGGGGGCCCCAGCATTTT CASSQGGGPQHF
TRBD1 TRBJ1-5 TRBV24-1 once 14 TGTGCCACCAGTGGGGACAGGCGTTATGGGCCCCAGCATTTT CATSGDRRYGPQHF
TRBD2 TRBJ2-1 TRBV19 NA 21 TGTGCCAGTAGTATAGCGGGCAGTACTAGCGGGAGAAGGAGCTCCTACAATGAGCAGTTCTTC CASSIAGSTSGRRSSYNEQFF
NA TRBJ2-7 TRBV5-6 NA 13 TGTGCCAGCAGCTTGGCCACTGCCTACGAGCAGTACTTC CASSLATAYEQYF
TRBD2 TRBJ2-1 TRBV10-1 NA 15 TGCGCCAGCAGTAGCGGGACCTCGACGTGGAATGAGCAGTTCTTC CASSSGTSTWNEQFF
NA TRBJ1-5 TRBV2 NA 14 TGTGCCAGCAGTGAAGCGAATGAGAATCAGCCCCAGCATTTT CASSEANENQPQHF
TRBD1 TRBJ1-1 TRBV29-1 NA 13 TGCAGCGCCCCGACAGGGGTGGACACTGAAGCTTTCTTT CSAPTGVDTEAFF
TRBD2 TRBJ2-3 TRBV25-1 NA 18 TGTGCCAGCAGTGACCCCAGCGGGAGGGCCCCTGGCACAGATACGCAGTATTTT CASSDPSGRAPGTDTQYF
NA TRBJ2-2 TRBV18 NA 15 TGTGCCAGCTCACCACTTCCGGGAGTGTCCGGGGAGCTGTTTTTT CASSPLPGVSGELFF
TRBD2 TRBJ2-1 TRBV20-1 NA 14 TGCAGTGCTAGTCTAGCGGGAGGGTTCGAAGAGCAGTTCTTC CSASLAGGFEEQFF
NA TRBJ1-5 TRBV29-1 NA 14 TGCAGCGTGGGTGGGGGCAGTAGCAATCAGCCCCAGCATTTT CSVGGGSSNQPQHF
NA TRBJ1-3 TRBV30 NA 13 TGTGCCTCAATCAGTGGGGCTGGAAACACCATATATTTT CASISGAGNTIYF
NA TRBJ1-5 TRBV6-5 NA 14 TGTGCCAGCAGTAGGACCATAGACCATCAGCCCCAGCATTTT CASSRTIDHQPQHF
TRBD1 TRBJ1-1 TRBV7-2 NA 18 TGTGCCAGCAGAAAGGGACCGGGACAGGGACGGGTGAACACTGAAGCTTTCTTT CASRKGPGQGRVNTEAFF
NA TRBJ2-3 TRBV19 few 14 TGTGCCAGTACGGAGGGCAGAGAGACAGATACGCAGTATTTT CASTEGRETDTQYF
TRBD2 TRBJ2-3 TRBV19 NA 17 TGTGCCAGTAGTACGGGATCCGGGACTAGCGGGACAGATACGCAGTATTTT CASSTGSGTSGTDTQYF
NA TRBJ2-6 TRBV6-5 NA 15 TGTGCCAGCAGCCCCGAGAGCGCTGGGGCCAACGTCCTGACTTTC CASSPESAGANVLTF
NA TRBJ1-1 TRBV2 NA 14 TGTGCCAGCAAAGACAGGAACTCTAACACTGAAGCTTTCTTT CASKDRNSNTEAFF
NA TRBJ1-3 TRBV9 NA 15 TGTGCCAGCAGCCCCCAGGGGAATACCGGAAACACCATATATTTT CASSPQGNTGNTIYF
NA TRBJ2-1 TRBV30 NA 14 TGTGCCTGGAGTGTCGGGATGGGGTACAATGAGCAGTTCTTC CAWSVGMGYNEQFF
NA TRBJ2-5 TRBV4-1 few 11 TGCGCCAGCAGCACTGGGGAGACCCAGTACTTC CASSTGETQYF
NA TRBJ1-2 TRBV27 few 14 TGTGCCAGCTGGCCTCAACGAGCTAACTATGGCTACACCTTC CASWPQRANYGYTF
TRBD2 TRBJ2-7 TRBV7-2 NA 16 TGTGCCAGCAGCCAGGGTGAACTAGCGCCTGACTACGAGCAGTACTTC CASSQGELAPDYEQYF
TRBD2 TRBJ2-7 TRBV27 NA 17 TGTGCCAGCAGTCGGACTAGCGGGACCCACCTCGGGCGCGGGCAGTACTTC CASSRTSGTHLGRGQYF
NA TRBJ1-1 TRBV28 NA 16 TGTGCCAGCAGTTTGGCAACAGGGAGGATGAACACTGAAGCTTTCTTT CASSLATGRMNTEAFF
TRBD1 TRBJ2-7 TRBV27 NA 15 TGTGCCAGCAGCACTGACAGGGACGGCGGCTACGAGCAGTACTTC CASSTDRDGGYEQYF
TRBD1 TRBJ1-6 TRBV11-2 NA 16 TGTGCCAGCAGCTTCTTTAAGGGACAGGGGATATCACCCCTCCACTTT CASSFFKGQGISPLHF
NA TRBJ2-7 TRBV7-9 NA 14 TGTGCCAGCAGCTGGACTTTAACTCCCTACGAGCAGTACTTC CASSWTLTPYEQYF
NA TRBJ1-1 TRBV7-9 NA 15 TGTGCCAGCAGCCCCGGAGTCGTAGTGAACACTGAAGCTTTCTTT CASSPGVVVNTEAFF
NA TRBJ1-2 TRBV5-4 NA 13 TGTGCCAGCAGCGAAGGACAGACCCGTGGCTACACCTTC CASSEGQTRGYTF
TRBD2 TRBJ2-1 TRBV27 NA 14 TGTGCCAGCAAGGTAGCGGGAGCCCAGGGGAGGGAGTTCTTC CASKVAGAQGREFF
NA TRBJ1-2 TRBV18 NA 14 TGTGCCAGCTCACCGGGTCGAGATTATAATGGCTACACCTTC CASSPGRDYNGYTF
NA TRBJ2-5 TRBV6-2/TRBV6-3 NA 15 TGTGCCAGCAGTTACTCGATGGTCAACCAAGAGACCCAGTACTTC CASSYSMVNQETQYF
TRBD1 TRBJ1-1 TRBV6-5 NA 12 TGTGCCAGCAGCAGGGGGGACACTGAAGCTTTCTTT CASSRGDTEAFF
NA TRBJ1-3 TRBV29-1 NA 12 TGCAGCTACGGAGGCTCTGGAAACACCATATATTTT CSYGGSGNTIYF
NA TRBJ1-5 TRBV7-2 NA 12 TGTGCCAGCAGCTTACCCCATCAGCCCCAGCATTTT CASSLPHQPQHF
NA TRBJ1-1 TRBV6-5 NA 13 TGTGCCAGCGGAACGGACGAGAACACTGAAGCTTTCTTT CASGTDENTEAFF
NA TRBJ2-5 TRBV30 few 12 TGTGCCTGGAGTGCGAACATGGAGACCCAGTACTTC CAWSANMETQYF
NA TRBJ1-2 TRBV27 NA 16 TGTGCCAGCAGTTTATCGGGCCAGGGCCGGTTCTTTGCCTACACCTTC CASSLSGQGRFFAYTF
NA TRBJ1-5 TRBV12-3/TRBV12-4 NA 13 TGTGCCAGCAGTACCGGGAAGCTTTCGCCCCAGCATTTT CASSTGKLSPQHF